A single T cell receptor beta chain is shown here with its context. This specimen belongs to a study of blood T cell repertoires in COVID-19. Per the germline V gene, CDR1 is SGHNT and CDR2 is YYREEE (reference sequence). This CDR3 spans 13 amino acids. The V end was cut by 3 bases, the J end by 5 bases, with 8 bases between. Profiling relied on immunoSEQ multiplex PCR, and the TCRdb table lists in-frame clones only, not all of them. This sample has about 52,000 clones; about four fifths occur once, and the top ten carry around 10%. This sequence originates from a man at least 80 years old with COVID-19, enrolled during active disease. Sequenced: peripheral blood. The chain couples TRBV5-4 to TRBJ2-2; a possible D gene is TRBD1 (5 bases). In nucleotides, the CDR3 is TGTGCCAGCAGCTCCCCAGGGACCGGGGAGCTGTTTTTT. It translates to CASSSPGTGELFF.